The 2 T cell receptor beta chains below all came from one sample that was sequenced in a study of cytomegalovirus exposure and HLA in healthy donors. Researchers ran the PCR with 60 Vbeta and 13 Jbeta primers. Generated by immunoSEQ multiplex PCR, the TCRdb table keeps only in-frame clones and is missing some. The repertoire holds around 170,000 clones, roughly 78% seen once, with about 1.9% in the top ten. The material sequenced was PBMCs. The receptors shown here come from a woman in her twenties or thirties in good health and CMV-seronegative.

The chain uses TRBV27 and TRBJ2-1; a possible D gene is TRBD1 (5 bases). V shed 5 bases and J shed 0 bases, with 8 bases lying between them. This CDR3 spans 14 amino acids. Germline V gene sequence: CDR1 MNHEY, CDR2 SMNVEV (reference sequence). The CDR3 reads CASSQGSSYNEQFF. The CDR3 DNA sequence: TGTGCCAGCAGTCAGGGTAGCTCCTACAATGAGCAGTTCTTC.

The rearrangement uses TRBV7-9 and TRBJ2-5; D possibly corresponds to TRBD1 (6 bases). Germline CDR1 is SEHNR and CDR2 is FQNEAQ (reference sequence). V gave up 5 bases and J gave up 5 bases, with 15 bases separating them. This CDR3 is 14 amino acids long. The CDR3 here is CASSGTLKWETQYF. The CDR3, as DNA: TGTGCCAGCAGCGGGACATTGAAGTGGGAGACCCAGTACTTC.